This TCR beta chain was identified in a study of spatial heterogeneity in lung cancer. Overall study: Matched bulk RNA-seq yielded a T cell module score, and TCR transcript counts in tumor regions correlated strongly with that score.

This clonotype came up a few times. Its antigen is still unknown. Study findings and constraints: Coverage of tumor T cells, an estimated figure, was approximately 6.9% for alpha and about 13% for beta chains. Intratumoral expanded alpha and beta TCR counts were found to track tumor mutation counts.

Using its own MiXCR run on the 5' RACE reads, TCRdb lists one record per CDR3 protein. The sample has roughly 8,900 distinct CDR3 sequences, about 9% seen once; the top ten hold around 13%. The CDR3 extends over 13 amino acids. The germline gives CDR1 MNHNS, CDR2 SASEGT. V lost 9 bases, J lost 10 bases, and 16 bases lay in between. The time point here: sample taken at primary tumor resection. The donor group consisted of around 66 patients who had untreated, early-stage non-small cell lung cancer. Whole RNA, isolated from tumor, nontumor lung or frozen PBMC, was sequenced without prior sorting. This material consisted of lung tumor tissue, taken at surgery. The V gene is TRBV6-1, the J gene TRBJ1-6, with D hard to call. This clonotype was obtained from a female donor with early-stage non-small cell lung cancer. CDR3 sequence reads: CASSSEPGSPLHF. Here the CDR3 DNA reads TGTGCCAGTTCGTCAGAGCCGGGGTCACCCCTCCACTTT.